This T cell receptor beta chain comes out of a study of spatial heterogeneity in lung cancer. Time point: sample taken at primary tumor resection. Samples came from roughly 72 TRACERx patients with untreated early-stage lung cancer. Extraction of whole RNA from tumor, nontumor lung or frozen PBMC preceded unsorted sequencing. CDR1 SGDLS and CDR2 YYNGEE come from the germline V gene. V dropped 0 bases and J dropped 1; count of bases not matched to a gene: 2. This CDR3 comprises 15 residues. TCRdb processed the 5' RACE reads anew with MiXCR; each CDR3 protein has one entry. The data contain some 9,900 distinct CDR3 sequences, under 8.5% of them singletons. This clonotype came up many times. Its antigen is unknown. Regarding the study as a whole: Ubiquitous and regional expanded TCR counts correlated with ubiquitous and regional nonsynonymous mutations, respectively. Beta chains had 12% to 15% coverage of tumor T cells, and alpha chains had 6% to 7.5%. The number of expanded tumor alpha and beta chains correlated with mutation number.

The genes are TRBV9 and TRBJ2-5; 8 nucleotides line up with TRBD1. This receptor was identified in a male donor with early-stage non-small cell lung cancer. This material consisted of lung tumor tissue, taken at surgery. The CDR3 is CASSVGDRIQETQYF. CDR3 DNA sequence: TGTGCCAGCAGCGTAGGGGACAGGATCCAAGAGACCCAGTACTTC.